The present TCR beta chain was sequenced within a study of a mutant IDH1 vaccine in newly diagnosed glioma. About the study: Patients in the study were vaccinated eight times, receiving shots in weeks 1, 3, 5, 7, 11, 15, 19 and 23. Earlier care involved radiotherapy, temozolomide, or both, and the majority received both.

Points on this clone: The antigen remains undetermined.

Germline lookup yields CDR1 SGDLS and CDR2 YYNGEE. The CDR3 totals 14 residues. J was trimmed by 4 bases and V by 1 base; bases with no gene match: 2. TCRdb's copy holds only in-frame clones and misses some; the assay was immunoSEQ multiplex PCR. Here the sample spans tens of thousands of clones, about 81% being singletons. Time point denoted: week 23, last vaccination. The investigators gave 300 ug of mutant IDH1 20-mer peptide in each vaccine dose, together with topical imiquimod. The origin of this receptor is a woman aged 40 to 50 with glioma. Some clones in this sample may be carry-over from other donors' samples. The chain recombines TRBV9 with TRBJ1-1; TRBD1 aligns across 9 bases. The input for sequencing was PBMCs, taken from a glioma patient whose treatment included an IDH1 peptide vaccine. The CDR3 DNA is TGTGCCAGCAGCGTACAGGACAGGGGCACTGAAGCTTTCTTT. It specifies CASSVQDRGTEAFF.